This T cell receptor beta chain was recovered during a study of shared clonotypes between healthy human individuals. General study findings and limits: Clonotype sharing among the donors was expected to vary with sequencing depth. The researchers took only blood, and tissue repertoires probably look different. Non-shared clonotypes displayed generation probabilities falling below those of clonotypes present in all four donors.

Using 200 ng DNA, 32,000 or so T cell genomes, the sorted-subset replicate PCRs were run. TCRdb's table, derived via immunoSEQ multiplex PCR, lists solely in-frame clones and lacks some. The data contain some 2.1 million clones, about 94% of them seen just once; the ten biggest clones take up more than 0.95%. It was CD45RO-negative cells, positively selected for CCR7, that made up naive CD8 cells, with terminally differentiated effector memory CD45RA+ cells excluded. As concerns this clone: Its matching antigen is unknown.

The origin of this receptor is a man in his late teens or twenties in good health. Sequencing was done on a sample of naive CD8+ T cells sorted from blood.

In nucleotides, the CDR3 is TGCAGCGTTGAAGATATAGGGGCGGAGGGCTATGGCTACACCTTC. The encoded protein is CSVEDIGAEGYGYTF. The chain couples TRBV29-1 to TRBJ1-2; TRBD1 might be the D (5 bases). This CDR3 is built from 15 residues. Germline CDR1 is SQVTM and CDR2 is ANQGSEA. Trimming left V 0 bases short and J 4 bases short, with 15 bases between. Combining the CDR3 with reference TRBV29-1 and TRBJ1-2 gives the whole variable domain SAVISQKPSRDICQRGTSLTIQCQVDSQVTMMFWYRQQPGQSLTLIATANQGSEATYESGFVIDKFPISRPNLTFSTLTVSNMSPEDSSIYLCSVEDIGAEGYGYTFGSGTRLTVV.